Each of the 32 T cell receptor beta chains below was sequenced from the same sample in a study of CD8+CD57+ T cells in acquired aplastic anemia. CDR3 and TCR beta VDJ profiling relied on genomic DNA as the template. MiXCR, run by TCRdb on the reads, gives a single entry per CDR3 protein. The table includes 200,000 to 250,000 distinct CDR3 sequences, about 44% detected once. Previously, flow cytometry had revealed CD8+CD57+ cell expansion in the patients chosen for sequencing. The specimen was sorted CD4+, CD8+, or CD8+CD57+ T cells (not recorded which) from PBMCs. The receptor source for this set is a human donor with aplastic anemia.

This clonotype has at least ten counts. The chain carries TRBV20-1 and TRBJ2-6, with D unresolved. This CDR3 has 15 residues. CDR1 DFQATT and CDR2 SNEGSKA come from the germline V gene (reference sequence). V was trimmed by 2 bases and J by 0 bases, leaving 8 bases between them. CDR3 sequence: CSARSGDSGANVLTF. The CDR3 bases are TGCAGTGCTAGATCTGGGGACTCTGGGGCCAACGTCCTGACTTTC.

The chain has TRBV7-8 and TRBJ1-2; D remains ambiguous. This CDR3 region has 14 residues. Trimming removed 3 bases at V and 3 bases at J, with 11 bases between. The germline gives CDR1 SGHVS, CDR2 FQNEAQ. CDR3 sequence reads: CASSFPLGYYGYTF. The CDR3 region has the DNA TGTGCCAGCAGCTTCCCCCTGGGGTACTATGGCTACACCTTC.

This clonotype was detected many times. The chain carries TRBV11-3 and TRBJ2-6, with TRBD1 matching 8 bases. CDR3 size: 17 residues. Germline CDR1 reads SGHNT; CDR2 reads YENEEA. The V and J ends lost 5 bases and 2 bases, in that order; junction bases with no gene match: 8. The CDR3 nucleotides read TGTGCCAGCAGCCTACCTAGGACAGGGCCTGGGGCCAACGTCCTGACTTTC. This translates into CASSLPRTGPGANVLTF.

This clonotype was counted a single time. The chain uses TRBV3-1 and TRBJ1-1; D not certain. The CDR3 consists of 14 residues. The germline V gene encodes CDR1 LGHDT and CDR2 YNNKEL (reference sequence). The ends were cut back, 2 bases at V and 1 base at J, with 8 bases in the middle. CDR3 sequence: CASSQTDSNTEAFF. The CDR3 nucleotides are TGTGCCAGCAGCCAAACAGATTCGAACACTGAAGCTTTCTTT.

V is TRBV12-5 and J is TRBJ1-5; D is unresolved. Trimming shortened V by 7 bases and J by 7 bases, and 17 bases separated the two germline ends. The CDR3 loop spans 14 amino acids. Germline CDR1 is LGHNT and CDR2 is FRNRAP. CDR3 DNA sequence: TGTGCTAGTGCCTTAGACATGACGAAACAGCCCCAGCATTTT. It translates to CASALDMTKQPQHF.

V gene TRBV7-2 combines with J gene TRBJ1-2; D is undetermined. V lost 1 base, J lost 6 bases, and 12 bases lay in between. The V gene's germline CDR1 is SGHTA and CDR2 FQGNSA. The CDR3 length is 14 residues. CDR3 protein: CASSLGSIDNGYTF. The CDR3 DNA is TGTGCCAGCAGCTTAGGATCGATTGACAATGGCTACACCTTC.

At least ten counts were recorded for this clonotype. V and J are TRBV4-1 and TRBJ2-3; 7 bases are a match to TRBD2. CDR3 length: 15 amino acids. V was clipped by 1 base and J by 3 bases; unmatched bases: 4. Germline lookup yields CDR1 MGHRA and CDR2 YSYEKL. The CDR3 region is CASSQAGGRTDTQYF. The CDR3 region has the DNA TGCGCCAGCAGCCAAGCGGGGGGACGGACAGATACGCAGTATTTT.

This clonotype was detected many times. The rearrangement uses TRBV7-6 and TRBJ2-7; maybe TRBD1 (6 bases). The CDR3 is 12 residues long. Germline V gene sequence: CDR1 SGHVS, CDR2 FNYEAQ. The V gene lost 1 base and the J gene lost 6 bases, with 7 bases spanning the gap. CDR3 DNA: TGTGCCAGCAGCTTAGTGGGGGCCGAGCAGTACTTC. Protein: CASSLVGAEQYF.

This clonotype has at least ten counts. V gene TRBV9 combines with J gene TRBJ2-1, with 8 bases aligning to TRBD2. V lost 4 bases to trimming and J lost 8 bases; unmatched junction nucleotides: 14. Germline CDR1 and CDR2: SGDLS and YYNGEE. The CDR3 totals 16 residues. CDR3 in DNA: TGTGCCAGCAGCCCTCTCGGAGCGGGAGTTCGCGATGAGCAGTTCTTC. Translation gives CASSPLGAGVRDEQFF.

This clonotype has only a few counts. V is TRBV30 and J is TRBJ1-5; TRBD1 matches 7 bases. The CDR3 covers 14 residues. Germline V gives CDR1 GTSNPN, CDR2 SVGIG (reference sequence). Trimming took 3 bases from V and 7 from J; bases not matched to a gene: 9. The DNA of the CDR3 is TGTGCCTGGAGACCCGGGACAGCGGGGCAGCCCCAGCATTTT. Translation: CAWRPGTAGQPQHF. Looking up the rest from reference TRBV30 and TRBJ1-5 gives the full variable domain: SQTIHQWPATLVQPVGSPLSLECTVEGTSNPNLYWYRQAAGRGLQLLFYSVGIGQISSEVPQNLSASRPQDRQFILSSKKLLLSDSGFYLCAWRPGTAGQPQHFGDGTRLSIL.

In its sample, this clonotype was seen many times. The rearrangement joins TRBV7-3 to TRBJ2-7, with D possibly matching TRBD1 (6 bases). The V end was cut by 4 bases, the J end by 0 bases, with 16 bases between. The CDR3 length is 16 residues. CDR1 is SGHTA and CDR2 is FQGTGA in the germline V gene. This CDR3 is CASSSQGTESSYEQYF. CDR3 sequence (DNA): TGTGCCAGCAGCTCACAGGGTACCGAAAGCTCCTACGAGCAGTACTTC.

In DNA form, the CDR3 reads TGTGCCAGCAGTGGGGGGGATGGGCTCACAGATACGCAGTATTTT. Its translation: CASSGGDGLTDTQYF. The V and J genes are TRBV9 and TRBJ2-3; 7 bases match TRBD2. J gave up 2 bases and V 5 bases, and 8 bases lay outside the gene matches. The CDR3 runs 15 residues. Per the germline V gene, CDR1 is SGDLS and CDR2 is YYNGEE.

The chain carries TRBV20-1 and TRBJ2-6, with no clear D. This CDR3 contains 14 residues. The germline CDR1 and CDR2 sequences are DFQATT and SNEGSKA (reference sequence). Between the trimmed V and J ends, which lost 3 bases and 1 base, there was a span of 7 bases. As DNA, the CDR3 is TGCAGTGCTAGGGTCGAGTCTGGGGCCAACGTCCTGACTTTC. Its protein product is CSARVESGANVLTF.

Ten or more counts support this clonotype. V usage is TRBV10-3 and J usage is TRBJ2-7; D not certain. V lost 4 bases to trimming and J lost 3 bases, with 10 bases between them. The length of the CDR3 is 13 residues. The germline V gene encodes CDR1 ENHRY and CDR2 SYGVKD. The CDR3 region is CAISGEVNYEQYF. CDR3 nucleotide sequence: TGTGCCATCAGTGGCGAAGTAAACTACGAGCAGTACTTC.

This clonotype was detected ten times or more. CDR3 residues: CASSFSSSGNTYEQYF. The CDR3 DNA reads TGTGCCAGCAGCTTTAGCTCCTCAGGGAATACCTACGAGCAGTACTTC. The V and J genes are TRBV7-9 and TRBJ2-7, with D tentatively TRBD1 (5 bases). CDR3 size: 16 residues. With 3 bases removed from V and 2 bases from J, the gap between germline ends came to 17 bases. The germline gives CDR1 SEHNR, CDR2 FQNEAQ (reference sequence).

There are many counts of this clonotype. This chain links TRBV11-2 with TRBJ2-1, with D possibly TRBD1 on 6 matching bases. The CDR3 runs 16 residues. The V gene lost 6 bases and the J gene lost 4 bases, with 19 bases spanning the gap. Germline assignment: CDR1 SGHAT and CDR2 FQNNGV. CDR3 coding DNA: TGTGCCAGCAGACCTCCTGGACAGACCATTTACAATGAGCAGTTCTTC. This codes for CASRPPGQTIYNEQFF.

Many counts were recorded for this clonotype. The chain recombines TRBV7-9 with TRBJ1-1; 7 bases align to TRBD1. The CDR3 runs to 15 residues. The ends lost 8 bases at V and 0 bases at J; junction bases unmatched: 9. The germline gives CDR1 SEHNR, CDR2 FQNEAQ (reference sequence). CDR3 loop: CASFLSGTVNTEAFF. CDR3 sequence (DNA): TGTGCCAGCTTCCTGTCCGGGACAGTGAACACTGAAGCTTTCTTT.

V gene TRBV10-3 combines with J gene TRBJ2-7, with D hard to call. Trimming left V 6 bases short and J 6 bases short, with 18 bases between. Germline CDR1 reads ENHRY; CDR2 reads SYGVKD. CDR3 length: 14 amino acids. The CDR3 reads CAIRPSDGPGEQYF. CDR3 DNA: TGTGCCATCAGGCCATCCGACGGACCTGGCGAGCAGTACTTC.

The CDR3 bases are TGCGCCAGCAGCTCCGAACAGGGGGCGGCTGAAGCTTTCTTT. As protein: CASSSEQGAAEAFF. The rearrangement links TRBV5-1 to TRBJ1-1, with TRBD1 matching 9 bases. The CDR3 contains 14 residues. Germline-derived CDR1 and CDR2 are SGHRS and YFSETQ. V was clipped by 3 bases and J by 6 bases; unmatched bases: 6.

This clonotype appeared many times. This chain connects TRBV7-2 to TRBJ2-1, with 8 bases that match TRBD2. The V and J ends lost 5 bases and 1 base, in that order; junction bases with no gene match: 7. This CDR3 has 16 residues. Per the germline V gene, CDR1 is SGHTA and CDR2 is FQGNSA. The CDR3 DNA reads TGTGCCAGCAGCCTAATAGCGGGGAGGTCCTACAATGAGCAGTTCTTC. Protein: CASSLIAGRSYNEQFF.

As to this clonotype: Compared with germline, one end of the junction differs, possibly owing to a read error. The chain carries TRBV5-1 and TRBJ1-5; 7 nucleotides align to TRBD1. The CDR3 is made up of 16 amino acids. CDR1 and CDR2 from the germline V gene are SGHRS and YFSETQ. The CDR3 loop is CASSSHTGVGNQPQHF. CDR3 sequence (DNA): TGTGCCAGCAGCTCACATACAGGGGTTGGGAATCAGCCCCAGCATTTT.

Only a few counts were recorded for this clonotype. This chain connects TRBV27 to TRBJ2-7; D perhaps matches TRBD1 (5 bases). The CDR3 has 14 amino acids. Germline-derived CDR1 and CDR2 are MNHEY and SMNVEV (reference sequence). V shed 4 bases and J shed 0 bases, with 10 bases lying between them. The CDR3 here is CASSWGDRSYEQYF. CDR3 bases: TGTGCCAGCAGTTGGGGCGATCGCTCCTACGAGCAGTACTTC.

This clonotype was seen a few times. This rearrangement joins TRBV28 to TRBJ1-1; D unresolved. The CDR3 covers 13 residues. From germline, CDR1 is MDHEN and CDR2 SYDVKM. Trimming pared 2 bases from V and 7 bases from J, leaving 11 bases between. The CDR3 loop is CASSLNWWNEAFF. The CDR3 DNA sequence: TGTGCCAGCAGTTTAAACTGGTGGAATGAAGCTTTCTTT. Together with reference TRBV28 and TRBJ1-1, the CDR3 gives the full variable domain: DVKVTQSSRYLVKRTGEKVFLECVQDMDHENMFWYRQDPGLGLRLIYFSYDVKMKEKGDIPEGYSVSREKKERFSLILESASTNQTSMYLCASSLNWWNEAFFGQGTRLTVV.

This clonotype was seen many times. The rearrangement joins TRBV9 to TRBJ2-1, with TRBD2 matching 12 bases. CDR3 size: 18 residues. V was pared by 0 bases and J by 8 bases, with 12 bases of the junction left unmatched. CDR1 is SGDLS, CDR2 YYNGEE, per germline. CDR3 bases: TGTGCCAGCAGCGTAGAGGAAAGTCTAGCGGGGGGGCACGATGAGCAGTTCTTC. Translating it yields CASSVEESLAGGHDEQFF.

The V call is TRBV14, the J call TRBJ2-5; 11 positions agree with TRBD2. After removal of 4 bases from V and 5 bases from J, the junction contained 9 bases not matched to a gene. Per the germline V gene, CDR1 is SGHDN and CDR2 is FVKESK. The CDR3 has 16 amino acids. DNA of the CDR3: TGTGCCAGCAGCCCACCCGGACTAGCGGGTCGGGAGACCCAGTACTTC. It codes for CASSPPGLAGRETQYF.

V usage is TRBV29-1 and J usage is TRBJ1-3, with D unresolved. Germline V gives CDR1 SQVTM, CDR2 ANQGSEA. V gave up 7 bases and J gave up 0 bases, with 7 bases separating them. The CDR3 has 12 residues. The CDR3 DNA follows: TGCAGCGCCGAGGGCTCTGGAAACACCATATATTTT. It encodes CSAEGSGNTIYF.

This clonotype showed up many times. The rearrangement uses TRBV10-3 and TRBJ1-2; TRBD1 is a possible D gene (6 bases). CDR3 size: 16 residues. Trimming took 6 bases from V and 6 from J, leaving 23 bases between them. Germline CDR1 reads ENHRY; CDR2 reads SYGVKD. CDR3 nucleotides: TGTGCCATCAGCGAGGGGGAGCTGGGGGAGAGGGATGGCTACACCTTC. Translation gives CAISEGELGERDGYTF.

Only a few counts were recorded for this clonotype. V gene TRBV11-2 combines with J gene TRBJ2-2, with unresolved D. Trimming left V 2 bases short and J 9 bases short, with 4 bases between. CDR3 size: 11 residues. Germline V CDR1 and CDR2: SGHAT, FQNNGV. CDR3 loop: CASSLNWELFF. The CDR3 bases are TGTGCCAGCAGCTTAAATTGGGAGCTGTTTTTT.

This clonotype occurred many times. The chain uses TRBV6-6 and TRBJ1-1; no clear D gene. The V end lost 7 bases, the J end lost 7 bases, and 19 bases lay between the germline ends. This CDR3 has 14 residues. The V gene's germline CDR1 is MNHNY and CDR2 SVGAGI (reference sequence). The CDR3 DNA reads TGTGCCAGCACCCCCCGGGAGGTAACGGTTGAAGCTTTCTTT. It specifies CASTPREVTVEAFF.

The chain links TRBV15 to TRBJ2-7, with 11 nucleotides matching TRBD1. This CDR3 spans 16 amino acids. The V and J ends lost 0 bases and 3 bases, in that order; junction bases with no gene match: 4. CDR1 LNHNV and CDR2 YYDKDF come from the germline V gene (reference sequence). In DNA, the CDR3 is TGTGCCACCAGCAGAGATCTGGGGACAGGGGGCTACGAGCAGTACTTC. This encodes CATSRDLGTGGYEQYF.

In its sample, this clonotype was seen once. The V gene is TRBV7-9, the J gene TRBJ2-7, with D possibly being TRBD2 (6 bases). Trimming left V 5 bases short and J 0 bases short, with 17 bases between. The CDR3 length is 16 residues. Looked up from germline, CDR1 is SEHNR and CDR2 is FQNEAQ (reference sequence). The CDR3 bases are TGTGCCAGCAGCCCAGGAGGGAAAGGGCTCTCCTACGAGCAGTACTTC. Translated, it gives CASSPGGKGLSYEQYF.

In this sample, this clonotype turned up many times. The rearrangement links TRBV19 to TRBJ2-1; a possible D gene is TRBD1 (5 bases). The V end was cut by 2 bases, the J end by 4 bases, with 6 bases between. The germline gives CDR1 LNHDA, CDR2 SQIVND (reference sequence). The CDR3 contains 13 residues. DNA of the CDR3: TGTGCCAGTAGTATACAGGGATACAATGAGCAGTTCTTC. Residues: CASSIQGYNEQFF.